The next 20 T cell receptor beta chains were all read from a single sample in a study of T cell changes during pregnancy in multiple sclerosis. Only in-frame clones appear in the TCRdb table, and some are missing; sequencing was by immunoSEQ multiplex PCR. The sample lists about 46,000 clones; roughly 93% were seen once. Sequenced material: CD8+ T cells from peripheral blood mononuclear cells, taken in the first trimester of pregnancy. The receptors stem from a female donor with multiple sclerosis, enrolled in a pregnancy study.

The V and J genes are TRBV9 and TRBJ1-2, with D possibly TRBD1 on 5 matching bases. The germline CDR1 and CDR2 sequences are SGDLS and YYNGEE. Between the trimmed V and J ends, which lost 1 base and 2 bases, there was a span of 9 bases. The CDR3 has 14 residues. DNA of the CDR3: TGTGCCAGCAGCGTACAGGGTGGAAACTATGGCTACACCTTC. As protein: CASSVQGGNYGYTF.

This chain joins TRBV4-1 and TRBJ1-2, with D possibly matching TRBD1 (5 bases). The CDR3 sequence is 14 residues long. V was trimmed by 1 base and J by 4 bases, leaving 10 bases between them. Germline-derived CDR1 and CDR2 are MGHRA and YSYEKL. Here the CDR3 DNA reads TGCGCCAGCAGCCAAGGGGACTTTATCTATGGCTACACCTTC. Translating it yields CASSQGDFIYGYTF.

The V call is TRBV2, the J call TRBJ1-2; TRBD1 matches at 9 bases. The V and J ends lost 3 bases and 4 bases, in that order; junction bases with no gene match: 6. This CDR3 has 15 residues. Per germline, CDR1 SNHLY and CDR2 FYNNEI. The CDR3: CASSEGQGGVYGYTF. DNA of the CDR3: TGTGCCAGCAGTGAGGGACAGGGAGGCGTCTATGGCTACACCTTC.

In its sample, this clone was seen once. The J gene is TRBJ2-7, the V gene TRBV10-3; possible D gene TRBD1, 6 bases. The CDR3 is made up of 16 amino acids. Germline loops: CDR1 ENHRY, CDR2 SYGVKD. Trimming took off 1 base at V and 0 bases at J, with 13 bases between the two ends. The CDR3 loop reads CAISEFGQTISYEQYF. CDR3 in DNA: TGTGCCATCAGTGAGTTCGGACAGACCATCTCCTACGAGCAGTACTTC.

The chain couples TRBV19 to TRBJ2-7; 14 bases map to TRBD2. V shed 1 base, J shed 2 bases, and the junction held 1 base outside the gene matches. Per germline, CDR1 LNHDA and CDR2 SQIVND (reference sequence). The CDR3 totals 16 residues. In nucleotides, the CDR3 is TGTGCCAGTAGTATAGGGGGACTAGCGGGAGCCTACGAGCAGTACTTC. This translates into CASSIGGLAGAYEQYF.

V is TRBV10-1 and J is TRBJ2-3; D uncertain. The CDR3 contains 13 residues. Germline lookup yields CDR1 WNHNN and CDR2 SYGVQD (reference sequence). The V end lost 5 bases, the J end lost 3 bases, and 9 bases lay between the germline ends. CDR3 sequence: CASSSVRTDTQYF. The CDR3, as DNA: TGCGCCAGCAGTTCGGTCAGGACAGATACGCAGTATTTT.

The chain carries TRBV4-1 and TRBJ1-1, with D tentatively TRBD1 (6 bases). The CDR3 is made up of 14 amino acids. Looked up from germline, CDR1 is MGHRA and CDR2 is YSYEKL. Trimming pared 4 bases from V and 1 base from J, leaving 10 bases between. This CDR3 reads CASSPSDRNTEAFF. CDR3 DNA sequence: TGCGCCAGCAGCCCATCGGACAGGAACACTGAAGCTTTCTTT.

This clone was seen only once. The V call is TRBV30, the J call TRBJ2-7; D uncertain. Looked up from germline, CDR1 is GTSNPN and CDR2 is SVGIG (reference sequence). Trimming took 0 bases from V and 1 from J, leaving 13 bases between them. The CDR3 covers 15 residues. CDR3 DNA: TGTGCCTGGAGTGTACCAGGTTCCTATTCCTACGAGCAGTACTTC. Translated: CAWSVPGSYSYEQYF.

The V gene is TRBV6-4, the J gene TRBJ2-6, with unresolved D. V was pared by 0 bases and J by 0 bases, with 3 bases between. This CDR3 comprises 15 residues. In germline, CDR1 is MRHNA, CDR2 SNTAGT. CDR3 DNA: TGTGCCAGCAGTGACTCTCACTCTGGGGCCAACGTCCTGACTTTC. It is translated as CASSDSHSGANVLTF.

The rearrangement links TRBV27 to TRBJ2-1; unclear D gene. The CDR3 is 13 residues long. From germline, CDR1 is MNHEY and CDR2 SMNVEV (reference sequence). V was cut by 1 base and J by 10 bases, with 11 bases left in between. The CDR3 bases are TGTGCCAGCAGTTTATTCTATTCGATCGAGCAGTTCTTC. Its protein product is CASSLFYSIEQFF.

This clone came up once. The chain has TRBV10-3 and TRBJ1-1, with TRBD1 matching over 7 bases. Trimming took 11 bases from V and 4 from J; bases not matched to a gene: 10. In germline, CDR1 is ENHRY, CDR2 SYGVKD. The CDR3 covers 13 residues. CDR3 in amino acids: CAAGPGGGTEAFF. CDR3 in DNA: TGTGCCGCCGGGCCAGGGGGAGGCACTGAAGCTTTCTTT.

This clone was found a few times. J is TRBJ2-1 and V is TRBV2; tentative D call: TRBD2 (5 bases). The CDR3 consists of 13 residues. With 7 bases removed from V and 8 bases from J, the gap between germline ends came to 15 bases. The germline gives CDR1 SNHLY, CDR2 FYNNEI. Written as DNA, the CDR3 is TGTGCCAGCATGAGGGTCTTCGGGGATGAGCAGTTCTTC. Translated: CASMRVFGDEQFF. The entire variable domain, with the rest obtained from reference TRBV2 and TRBJ2-1, is as follows: EPEVTQTPSHQVTQMGQEVILRCVPISNHLYFYWYRQILGQKVEFLVSFYNNEISEKSEIFDDQFSVERPDGSNFTLKIRSTKLEDSAMYFCASMRVFGDEQFFGPGTRLTVL.

This clone was counted a single time. The rearrangement uses TRBV5-8 and TRBJ2-5; D perhaps matches TRBD1 (6 bases). Germline V gives CDR1 SGHTS, CDR2 YDEGEE. The CDR3 sequence is 16 residues long. With 0 bases removed from V and 4 bases from J, the gap between germline ends came to 16 bases. The CDR3 sequence is CASSLAHGTTRETQYF. The CDR3, as DNA: TGTGCCAGCAGCTTGGCCCATGGGACAACTCGAGAGACCCAGTACTTC. The variable domain in full, completed from reference TRBV5-8 and TRBJ2-5, reads EAGVTQSPTHLIKTRGQQATLRCSPISGHTSVYWYQQALGLGLQFLLWYDEGEERNRGNFPPRFSGRQFPNYSSELNVNALELEDSALYLCASSLAHGTTRETQYFGPGTRLLVL.

The CDR3 spells CASTPGTGDLYEQYF. The CDR3 DNA reads as TGTGCCAGCACCCCGGGGACAGGGGACCTCTACGAGCAGTACTTC. V and J are TRBV27 and TRBJ2-7; the match to TRBD1 covers 10 bases. V gave up 7 bases and J gave up 3 bases; unmatched junction bases: 9. Germline CDR1 reads MNHEY; CDR2 reads SMNVEV (reference sequence). The CDR3 loop spans 15 amino acids.

This clone was observed once. The chain recombines TRBV6-5 with TRBJ1-2; D might be TRBD1 (5 bases). This CDR3 contains 14 residues. Germline CDR1 reads MNHEY; CDR2 reads SVGAGI. Trimming pared 0 bases from V and 10 bases from J, leaving 15 bases between. CDR3 coding DNA: TGTGCCAGCAGTTACTCGAGGGGCGGGAATGACTACACCTTC. Translating it yields CASSYSRGGNDYTF.

About this clone itself: Because the CDR3's place on the DNA is in doubt, the DNA is left out and the CDR3 is given as listed by TCRdb. The chain carries TRBV21-1 and TRBJ2-7; TRBD2, the table's D call, was not compared with the DNA. TRBV21-1 is noted as a pseudogene. The CDR3 adds up to 19 amino acids, both ends counted. The CDR3 reads CASSKEGVGAGAFSYEQYF.

The chain employs TRBV6-1 and TRBJ1-2; D is perhaps TRBD1 (6 bases). Between the trimmed V and J ends, which lost 1 base and 6 bases, there was a span of 15 bases. Germline CDR1 reads MNHNS; CDR2 reads SASEGT. CDR3 length equals 15 residues. CDR3 protein: CASSEGGTGSHGYTF. CDR3 in DNA: TGTGCCAGCAGTGAAGGGGGAACAGGGTCTCATGGCTACACCTTC.

The chain has TRBV18 and TRBJ2-1; 11 bases align to TRBD2. V gave up 5 bases and J gave up 3 bases; unmatched junction bases: 6. The CDR3 has 16 residues. The germline V gene has CDR1 KGHSH and CDR2 LQKENI. CDR3 loop: CASSLISGGVYNEQFF. CDR3 coding DNA: TGTGCCAGCTCATTAATTAGCGGGGGGGTCTACAATGAGCAGTTCTTC.

The rearrangement links TRBV4-3 to TRBJ1-2, with TRBD1 matching 10 bases. Trimming at V came to 3 bases and at J to 2 bases, leaving 9 bases not matched to a gene. The CDR3 length is 17 residues. CDR1 and CDR2 (germline): LGHNA, YSLEER. CDR3 protein: CASSHHVGTGDNYGYTF. CDR3 in DNA: TGCGCCAGCAGCCACCACGTTGGGACAGGGGACAACTATGGCTACACCTTC.

For the CDR3, the DNA is TGCGCCAGCAGCCCCGACAGTCGGTCGGCTAGCGGGGGCGAGCGGCAGACCCAGTACTTC. Its translation is CASSPDSRSASGGERQTQYF. The J gene is TRBJ2-5, the V gene TRBV5-1, with 10 bases aligning to TRBD2. CDR1 and CDR2 from the germline V gene are SGHRS and YFSETQ. V lost 4 bases and J lost 6; bases outside the gene matches: 24. The CDR3 has 20 residues.